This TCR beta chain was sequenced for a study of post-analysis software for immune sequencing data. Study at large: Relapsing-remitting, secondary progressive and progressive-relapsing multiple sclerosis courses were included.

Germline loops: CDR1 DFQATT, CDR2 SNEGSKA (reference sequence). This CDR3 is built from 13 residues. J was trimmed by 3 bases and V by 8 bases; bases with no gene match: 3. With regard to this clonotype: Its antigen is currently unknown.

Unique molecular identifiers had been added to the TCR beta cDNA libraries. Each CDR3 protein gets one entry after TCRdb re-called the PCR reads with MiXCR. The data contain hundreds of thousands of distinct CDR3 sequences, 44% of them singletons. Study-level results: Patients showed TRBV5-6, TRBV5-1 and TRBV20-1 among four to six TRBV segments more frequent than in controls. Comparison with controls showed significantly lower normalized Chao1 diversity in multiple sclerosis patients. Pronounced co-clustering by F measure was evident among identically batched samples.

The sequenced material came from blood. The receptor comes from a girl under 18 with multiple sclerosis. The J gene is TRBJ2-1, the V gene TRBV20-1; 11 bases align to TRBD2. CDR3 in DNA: TGCAGTACGGGGACTAGCGGCTACAATGAGCAGTTCTTC. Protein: CSTGTSGYNEQFF.